This T cell receptor beta chain emerged from a study of blood T cells in healthy people across ages. For this clonotype: A junction boundary mismatches the germline segment, possibly from a read error.

With a J-beta primer mix and a sample-barcoded 5' primer, a second PCR ran about 7 to 11 cycles. TCRdb fed the 5' RACE reads into MiXCR, producing one record per CDR3 protein. The table lists about 620,000 distinct CDR3 sequences, roughly half of them singletons. The CDR3 is 15 amino acids. The clonotype originates from a woman of 80 years or more in good health. Sequencing input: blood. The genes are TRBV12-3 or TRBV12-4 and TRBJ1-5; possible D gene TRBD1, 6 bases. CDR3 nucleotide sequence: TGTGCCAGCAGTTTAATACCCGGGGGCAATCAGTCCCAGCATTTT. Translation: CASSLIPGGNQSQHF.